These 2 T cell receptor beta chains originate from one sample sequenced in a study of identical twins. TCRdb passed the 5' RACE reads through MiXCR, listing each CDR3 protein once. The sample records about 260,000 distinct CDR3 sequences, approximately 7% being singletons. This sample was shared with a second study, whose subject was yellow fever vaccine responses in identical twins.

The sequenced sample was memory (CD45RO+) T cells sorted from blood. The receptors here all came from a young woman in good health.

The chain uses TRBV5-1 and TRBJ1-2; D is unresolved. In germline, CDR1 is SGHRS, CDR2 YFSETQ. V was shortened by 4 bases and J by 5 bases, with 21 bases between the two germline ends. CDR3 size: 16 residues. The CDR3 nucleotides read TGCGCCAGCAGCCCCCGGGTAGCCGACTCGGGGTATGGCTACACCTTC. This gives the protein CASSPRVADSGYGYTF.

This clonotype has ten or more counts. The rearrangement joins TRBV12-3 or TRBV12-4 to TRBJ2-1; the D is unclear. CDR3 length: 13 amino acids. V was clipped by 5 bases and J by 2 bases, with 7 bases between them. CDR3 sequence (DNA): TGTGCCAGCAGTCCGCTTACCTACAATGAGCAGTTCTTC. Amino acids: CASSPLTYNEQFF.